This TCR beta chain comes out of a study of T cell responses to AZD1222 COVID-19 vaccine. Study-wide background: The study pooled second doses at about 4 or about 12 weeks. Study-level findings and limits: White British ancestry dominated among donors, who included more females, and clonal diversity was possibly underestimated. Only a handful of AZD1222 recipients, several in all, had baseline seropositivity. Per reports, nearly half of all spike-specific TCRs target regions that are unmutated in variants.

The CDR3 runs 13 residues. The repertoire was sequenced with immunoSEQ multiplex PCR; TCRdb's copy has only in-frame clones and lacks some. Of fewer than 200,000 clones detected, approximately 92% appear once; the ten largest clones hold 8.5% to 12%. About this clone: Its specificity is unknown.

Sequencing used peripheral blood, obtained on day 0 of AZD1222 vaccination. The receptor comes from an adult in good health. This chain joins TRBV21-1 and TRBJ2-7. TRBV21-1 is a pseudogene. The CDR3 nucleotides are TGTGCCACCATGGGTCGGGGCCACTACGAGCAGTACTTC. It translates to CATMGRGHYEQYF.